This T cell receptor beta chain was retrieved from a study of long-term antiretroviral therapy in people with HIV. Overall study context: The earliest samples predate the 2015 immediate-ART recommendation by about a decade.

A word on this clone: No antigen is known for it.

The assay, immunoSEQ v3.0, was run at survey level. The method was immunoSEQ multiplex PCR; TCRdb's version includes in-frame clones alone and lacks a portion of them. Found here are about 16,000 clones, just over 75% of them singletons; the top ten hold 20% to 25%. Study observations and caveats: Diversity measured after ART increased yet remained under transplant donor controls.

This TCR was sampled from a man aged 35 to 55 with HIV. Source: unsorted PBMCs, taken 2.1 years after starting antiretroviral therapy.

As DNA, the CDR3 is TGTGCCAGCAGCTTAGCGGGCCCTTATAACTATGGCTACACCTTC. Translated: CASSLAGPYNYGYTF. This sequence joins TRBV7-9 and TRBJ1-2; D remains unclear. Germline lookup yields CDR1 SEHNR and CDR2 FQNEAQ (reference sequence). The CDR3 totals 15 residues. Between the trimmed V and J ends, which lost 0 bases and 1 base, there was a span of 9 bases.